The 31 T cell receptor beta chains reported below all come from one sample, sequenced in a study listed by TCRdb under 2016. Library method: RT-PCR. Sequencing took place on an Illumina MiSeq. The raw public data were reprocessed by TCRdb itself: fastp quality trimming at Q25, MiXCR clonotype calling, in-frame beta chains only. Rows with a matching CDR3 protein are joined into one entry that keeps the most common DNA and genes. The sample profile shows about 680,000 distinct CDR3 sequences; approximately 15% of them were found once. Roughly 3.9% of the sample goes to the ten largest clones. Input material: memory CD4+ T cells from blood. These receptors came from a female donor in good health, serving as a healthy control.

This clonotype came up many times. The gene calls are TRBV11-2 and TRBJ2-7; D unresolved. The germline V and J ends were trimmed by 5 bases and 4 bases, with 6 bases remaining between them. Germline loops: CDR1 SGHAT, CDR2 FQNNGV. The CDR3 is 11 amino acids. CDR3 coding DNA: TGTGCCAGCAGCCGCGATTACGAGCAGTACTTC. It is translated as CASSRDYEQYF. Variable domain in full (rest from reference TRBV11-2 and TRBJ2-7): EAGVAQSPRYKIIEKRQSVAFWCNPISGHATLYWYQQILGQGPKLLIQFQNNGVVDDSQLPKDRFSAERLKGVDSTLKIQPAKLEDSAVYLCASSRDYEQYFGPGTRLTVT.

The V gene is TRBV6-5, the J gene TRBJ2-3; 7 bases map to TRBD2. The CDR3 runs 13 residues. V was pared by 4 bases and J by 7 bases, with 5 bases of the junction left unmatched. Per the germline V gene, CDR1 is MNHEY and CDR2 is SVGAGI. The CDR3 sequence is CASSSPGLNTQYF. Here the CDR3 DNA reads TGTGCCAGCAGTTCCCCGGGACTAAATACGCAGTATTTT.

The chain carries TRBV7-2 and TRBJ1-1, with TRBD1 as a possible D gene (6 bases). The length of the CDR3 is 16 residues. Germline CDR1 is SGHTA and CDR2 is FQGNSA. V was shortened by 0 bases and J by 0 bases, with 11 bases between the two germline ends. CDR3 sequence: CASSLAFRGMNTEAFF. The CDR3 region has the DNA TGTGCCAGCAGCTTAGCGTTCAGGGGCATGAACACTGAAGCTTTCTTT.

This clonotype has ten or more counts. V and J are TRBV20-1 and TRBJ2-5; 9 nucleotides line up with TRBD1. J lost 2 bases, V lost 3 bases, and 7 bases had no gene match. Looked up from germline, CDR1 is DFQATT and CDR2 is SNEGSKA (reference sequence). This CDR3 has 15 residues. This CDR3 is CSARGQGGGQETQYF. For the CDR3, the DNA is TGCAGTGCTAGGGGACAGGGAGGGGGGCAAGAGACCCAGTACTTC.

This clonotype was counted a few times. The chain recombines TRBV5-1 with TRBJ2-5, with D possibly TRBD2 on 5 matching bases. V gave up 4 bases and J gave up 3 bases, with 13 bases separating them. The CDR3 is 14 residues long. The V gene's germline CDR1 is SGHRS and CDR2 YFSETQ. CDR3 in amino acids: CASSLGEREETQYF. As DNA, the CDR3 is TGCGCCAGCAGCCTCGGGGAGCGAGAAGAGACCCAGTACTTC.

This clonotype was counted at least ten times. The chain joins TRBV9 to TRBJ2-7; no clear D. Germline loops: CDR1 SGDLS, CDR2 YYNGEE. The V and J ends lost 0 bases and 0 bases respectively, with 10 bases between them. This CDR3 spans 15 amino acids. The CDR3 DNA reads TGTGCCAGCAGCGTAGACCCAACGGACTCCTACGAGCAGTACTTC. Translated: CASSVDPTDSYEQYF.

The CDR3 protein is CSATLSGHPGNTIYF. Here the CDR3 DNA reads TGCAGTGCGACCCTCTCGGGACACCCTGGAAACACCATATATTTT. This sequence joins TRBV20-1 and TRBJ1-3; tentatively, D is TRBD1 (6 bases). V dropped 6 bases and J dropped 2 bases, with 17 bases sitting between them. CDR1 and CDR2 from the germline V gene are DFQATT and SNEGSKA (reference sequence). The CDR3 covers 15 residues.

This rearrangement joins TRBV20-1 to TRBJ1-1; D not certain. Germline V gene data show CDR1 as DFQATT and CDR2 as SNEGSKA (reference sequence). There are 13 residues in the CDR3. V was cut by 4 bases and J by 6 bases, with 15 bases left in between. Here the CDR3 DNA reads TGCAGTGCTACCCTATTCCGGTGGGCTGAAGCTTTCTTT. Translation: CSATLFRWAEAFF.

The chain carries TRBV7-3 and TRBJ2-5; TRBD1 matches 8 bases. V shed 5 bases and J 0 bases; nucleotides not matched to a gene: 5. The CDR3 extends over 15 amino acids. The germline V gene has CDR1 SGHTA and CDR2 FQGTGA. CDR3 coding DNA: TGTGCCAGCAGCCTAGGACAGGGCCACCAAGAGACCCAGTACTTC. The encoded protein is CASSLGQGHQETQYF.

This clonotype was found a few times. V gene TRBV29-1 combines with J gene TRBJ2-7, with 10 bases aligning to TRBD2. In germline, CDR1 is SQVTM, CDR2 ANQGSEA. The V and J ends lost 7 bases and 5 bases, in that order; junction bases with no gene match: 11. CDR3 length: 14 residues. The CDR3 loop reads CSALDLAGGHEQYF. The CDR3 DNA sequence: TGCAGCGCACTCGATTTAGCGGGAGGTCACGAGCAGTACTTC.

This clonotype appeared a few times. This chain links TRBV28 with TRBJ2-1; TRBD2 aligns across 10 bases. With 6 bases clipped from V and 15 bases from J, the junction kept 11 bases outside the gene matches. CDR1 and CDR2 from the germline V gene are MDHEN and SYDVKM. The CDR3 loop spans 13 amino acids. The CDR3 region is CASSPGLAGVRFF. In DNA form, the CDR3 reads TGTGCCAGCAGCCCGGGGCTAGCGGGAGTCAGGTTCTTC.

The rearrangement joins TRBV5-1 to TRBJ2-7; D assignment may be TRBD1 or TRBD2 (5 bases each). CDR3 length: 15 amino acids. Germline V gene sequence: CDR1 SGHRS, CDR2 YFSETQ. V was pared by 2 bases and J by 2 bases, with 14 bases between. This CDR3 is CASSFEGRRAYEQYF. DNA of the CDR3: TGCGCCAGCAGCTTTGAGGGGCGGAGAGCCTACGAGCAGTACTTC.

V and J are TRBV5-1 and TRBJ2-5, with D perhaps matching TRBD2 (6 bases). The CDR3 totals 16 residues. Germline V gene sequence: CDR1 SGHRS, CDR2 YFSETQ. Deletions cut 0 bases from V and 4 bases from J, with 16 bases between. CDR3: CASSLASMAGRETQYF. The CDR3 DNA follows: TGCGCCAGCAGCTTGGCCTCTATGGCGGGAAGAGAGACCCAGTACTTC.

This clonotype was recorded many times. The rearrangement uses TRBV20-1 and TRBJ2-7; D is uncertain. Deletions cut 1 base from V and 0 bases from J, with 10 bases between. Germline loops: CDR1 DFQATT, CDR2 SNEGSKA (reference sequence). CDR3 size: 14 residues. CDR3 nucleotide sequence: TGCAGTGCTAGAGGGGCGGCCAACTCCTACGAGCAGTACTTC. This encodes CSARGAANSYEQYF.

This clonotype showed up just a few times. The chain has TRBV6-5 and TRBJ2-3; TRBD1 agrees at 10 bases. This CDR3 is 15 amino acids long. The V segment lost 1 base and the J segment 7 bases; nucleotides outside the gene matches: 5. CDR1 and CDR2 (germline): MNHEY, SVGAGI. The CDR3 protein is CASSYWDRGKNTQYF. As DNA, the CDR3 is TGTGCCAGCAGTTACTGGGACAGGGGAAAGAATACGCAGTATTTT.

V and J are TRBV6-1 and TRBJ1-5, with D maybe TRBD1 (6 bases). Germline V CDR1 and CDR2: MNHNS, SASEGT. The CDR3 extends over 14 amino acids. V was clipped by 4 bases and J by 6 bases, with 13 bases between them. In DNA, the CDR3 is TGTGCCAGCAGTGGCAACAGGGTAGGTCAGCCCCAGCATTTT. Translation gives CASSGNRVGQPQHF.

The gene calls are TRBV7-7 and TRBJ2-1, with 9 bases lining up with TRBD2. Germline CDR1 reads SSHAT; CDR2 reads FNYEAQ (reference sequence). This CDR3 is 15 amino acids long. Trimming took 3 bases from V and 8 from J; bases not matched to a gene: 8. CDR3 protein: CASSLGRGGLDEQFF. The CDR3 DNA follows: TGTGCCAGCAGCTTGGGGCGGGGGGGATTAGATGAGCAGTTCTTC.

This clonotype was found a few times. This chain links TRBV3-1 with TRBJ1-3, with D hard to call. V lost 1 base and J lost 2, with 12 bases in between. The CDR3 is 16 amino acids. CDR1 is LGHDT and CDR2 is YNNKEL in the germline V gene (reference sequence). Written as DNA, the CDR3 is TGTGCCAGCAGCCAAGCGGGTAGGGTGACTGGAAACACCATATATTTT. It encodes CASSQAGRVTGNTIYF.

The J gene is TRBJ2-3, the V gene TRBV24-1; 8 bases map to TRBD1. CDR1 is KGHDR, CDR2 SFDVKD, per germline. This CDR3 comprises 14 residues. Germline trimming cut 4 bases from V and 5 bases from J; bases unmatched to any gene: 4. CDR3 DNA sequence: TGTGCCACCAGTGACAGGGGGCGCGGAGATACGCAGTATTTT. Its translation is CATSDRGRGDTQYF.

This clonotype showed up just a few times. V gene TRBV20-1 combines with J gene TRBJ1-5; D is unresolved. V was pared by 0 bases and J by 4 bases, with 16 bases between. The CDR3 has 16 amino acids. The germline V gene encodes CDR1 DFQATT and CDR2 SNEGSKA (reference sequence). The CDR3: CSARDRTGWLNQPQHF. CDR3 coding DNA: TGCAGTGCTAGAGATCGGACGGGTTGGTTGAATCAGCCCCAGCATTTT.

The V gene is TRBV20-1, the J gene TRBJ2-3, with TRBD2 matching over 10 bases. Germline lookup yields CDR1 DFQATT and CDR2 SNEGSKA (reference sequence). The ends lost 6 bases at V and 1 base at J; junction bases unmatched: 7. CDR3 length: 15 amino acids. The CDR3 sequence: CSANSGTSGTDTQYF. CDR3 bases: TGCAGTGCCAATTCCGGGACTAGCGGCACAGATACGCAGTATTTT.

Comments on this clonotype: The junction departs from germline at one end; a sequencing error may be responsible. As DNA, the CDR3 is TGCAGTGCTGCCGGGACGGCTAATAAAAAACTGTTTTTT. Translated: CSAAGTANKKLFF. The chain is built from TRBV20-1 and TRBJ1-4; the D gene is possibly TRBD1 (5 bases). CDR1 and CDR2 from the germline V gene are DFQATT and SNEGSKA (reference sequence). The CDR3 has 13 amino acids.

This clonotype appeared many times. The J gene is TRBJ2-5, the V gene TRBV7-2; the match to TRBD2 covers 8 bases. The V gene end was trimmed by 3 bases and the J gene end by 4 bases; junction bases not matched to a gene: 4. The CDR3 extends over 14 amino acids. The germline V gene has CDR1 SGHTA and CDR2 FQGNSA. The chain's CDR3 is CASSLGSGRETQYF. The DNA of the CDR3 is TGTGCCAGCAGCTTGGGGAGCGGGAGAGAGACCCAGTACTTC.

This clonotype was counted only a few times. The chain is built from TRBV29-1 and TRBJ2-1; the D is unclear. The CDR3 has 15 residues. Germline CDR1 SQVTM, CDR2 ANQGSEA. Trimming left V 0 bases short and J 5 bases short, with 14 bases between. The CDR3 sequence: CSVEDPNGWDNEQFF. The CDR3 DNA is TGCAGCGTTGAAGATCCGAACGGTTGGGACAATGAGCAGTTCTTC.

This clonotype occurred many times. The chain is built from TRBV6-6 and TRBJ2-1; D uncertain. With 2 bases removed from V and 0 bases from J, the gap between germline ends came to 8 bases. From germline, CDR1 is MNHNY and CDR2 SVGAGI (reference sequence). The CDR3 is made up of 15 amino acids. The CDR3 nucleotides read TGTGCCAGCAGTTACAGGTTCAGCTCCTACAATGAGCAGTTCTTC. Its translation: CASSYRFSSYNEQFF.

The chain uses TRBV6-2 or TRBV6-3 and TRBJ2-7; 7 nucleotides line up with TRBD2. CDR3 size: 15 residues. Germline CDR1 reads MNHEY; CDR2 reads SVGEGT. Trimming at V came to 0 bases and at J to 2 bases, leaving 4 bases not matched to a gene. CDR3 bases: TGTGCCAGCAGTTACTCTTCTAGCGGAACCTACGAGCAGTACTTC. As protein: CASSYSSSGTYEQYF.

This clonotype was recorded many times. This sequence joins TRBV28 and TRBJ1-2; D perhaps matches TRBD1 (5 bases). The CDR3 is 14 amino acids. Germline CDR1 MDHEN, CDR2 SYDVKM. V was shortened by 3 bases and J by 5 bases, with 13 bases between the two germline ends. Here the CDR3 DNA reads TGTGCCAGCAGTTTGACGGGACTGTTTTATGGCTACACCTTC. This sequence encodes CASSLTGLFYGYTF.

This clonotype was picked up many times. The chain links TRBV20-1 to TRBJ1-2, with 8 bases that match TRBD1. Germline CDR1 is DFQATT and CDR2 is SNEGSKA (reference sequence). This CDR3 spans 14 amino acids. The V segment lost 3 bases and the J segment 7 bases; nucleotides outside the gene matches: 10. CDR3 in DNA: TGCAGTGCTAGGGAGGACAGGGACATAGGTGGCTACACCTTC. Translation gives CSAREDRDIGGYTF.

This clonotype has only a few counts. The rearrangement links TRBV7-2 to TRBJ1-2; D ambiguous. The CDR3 spans 16 residues. The V end lost 5 bases, the J end lost 4 bases, and 20 bases lay between the germline ends. The germline gives CDR1 SGHTA, CDR2 FQGNSA. CDR3 amino acids: CASSPQSGQRGYGYTF. CDR3 DNA sequence: TGTGCCAGCAGCCCCCAAAGCGGGCAGCGGGGCTATGGCTACACCTTC. Variable domain in full (rest from reference TRBV7-2 and TRBJ1-2): GAGVSQSPSNKVTEKGKDVELRCDPISGHTALYWYRQSLGQGLEFLIYFQGNSAPDKSGLPSDRFSAERTGGSVSTLTIQRTQQEDSAVYLCASSPQSGQRGYGYTFGSGTRLTVV.

The chain joins TRBV3-1 to TRBJ2-4, with 7 bases aligning to TRBD1. Per germline, CDR1 LGHDT and CDR2 YNNKEL (reference sequence). V shed 0 bases, J shed 3 bases, and the junction held 5 bases outside the gene matches. The length of the CDR3 is 16 residues. CDR3 sequence: CASSQEGTVNKNIQYF. DNA of the CDR3: TGTGCCAGCAGCCAAGAAGGGACAGTTAACAAAAACATTCAGTACTTC.

The CDR3 loop reads CASSPRTGAGTDTQYF. The CDR3 nucleotides read TGTGCCAGCAGCCCAAGGACAGGGGCGGGCACAGATACGCAGTATTTT. The J gene is TRBJ2-3, the V gene TRBV7-2; 9 bases agree with TRBD1. Trimming cost V 5 bases and J 1 base; bases outside gene matches: 7. The CDR3 is 16 amino acids. CDR1 is SGHTA, CDR2 FQGNSA, per germline.